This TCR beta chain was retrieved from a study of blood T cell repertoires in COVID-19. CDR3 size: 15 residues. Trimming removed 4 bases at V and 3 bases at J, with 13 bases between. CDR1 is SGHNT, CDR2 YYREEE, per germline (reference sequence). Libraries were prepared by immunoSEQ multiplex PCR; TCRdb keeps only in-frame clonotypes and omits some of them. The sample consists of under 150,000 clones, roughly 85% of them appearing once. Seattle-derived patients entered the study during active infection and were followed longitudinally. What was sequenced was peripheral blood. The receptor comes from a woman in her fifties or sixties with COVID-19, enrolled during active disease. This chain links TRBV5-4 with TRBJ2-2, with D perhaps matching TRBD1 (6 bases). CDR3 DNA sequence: TGTGCCAGCAGCCCTCAGGGGCTCGACACCGGGGAGCTGTTTTTT. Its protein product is CASSPQGLDTGELFF.